Each of the 26 T cell receptor beta chains below was sequenced from the same sample in a study of CD8 T cells in ankylosing spondylitis. Study-wide points: One TCR beta motif, made up of under ten highly homologous variants, appeared characteristic of ankylosing spondylitis blood.

TCRdb reprocessed the 5' RACE reads via MiXCR and lists one record per CDR3 protein. The sample holds over 700,000 distinct CDR3 sequences, about 20% seen once. These receptors' antigens are unknown. Specimen: blood, either unsorted or a sorted T cell fraction (not recorded which). These receptors all come from a male donor with ankylosing spondylitis.

This clonotype was counted a few times. The V call is TRBV19, the J call TRBJ2-3; no clear D gene. The CDR3 spans 14 residues. Germline-derived CDR1 and CDR2 are LNHDA and SQIVND (reference sequence). V lost 6 bases and J 4 bases, leaving 14 bases between the germline ends. The CDR3: CASSSLEWADTQYF. In DNA form, the CDR3 reads TGTGCCAGTAGCTCCCTGGAATGGGCAGATACGCAGTATTTT.

The V call is TRBV20-1, the J call TRBJ1-5; 9 bases are shared with TRBD1. V lost 4 bases to trimming and J lost 8 bases; unmatched junction nucleotides: 6. CDR1 DFQATT and CDR2 SNEGSKA come from the germline V gene (reference sequence). The CDR3 spans 13 residues. The CDR3 protein is CSANGQGREPQHF. The CDR3 nucleotides read TGCAGTGCTAATGGACAGGGGAGGGAGCCCCAGCATTTT.

This chain joins TRBV7-2 and TRBJ2-1; D is unresolved. Germline V gene data show CDR1 as SGHTA and CDR2 as FQGNSA. The CDR3 is 14 residues long. V dropped 2 bases and J dropped 3 bases, with 8 bases sitting between them. The CDR3 DNA is TGTGCCAGCAGCTTAAAGGCTAGCTACAATGAGCAGTTCTTC. It is translated as CASSLKASYNEQFF.

This chain joins TRBV7-9 and TRBJ2-2; TRBD2 matches 9 bases. Germline-derived CDR1 and CDR2 are SEHNR and FQNEAQ (reference sequence). J was trimmed by 6 bases and V by 5 bases; bases with no gene match: 10. The CDR3 has 16 residues. The CDR3 spells CASSPEGLANSGELFF. For the CDR3, the DNA is TGTGCCAGCAGCCCAGAAGGACTAGCGAATTCCGGGGAGCTGTTTTTT.

V and J are TRBV29-1 and TRBJ1-2; 9 bases map to TRBD1. Losses at the gene ends were 3 bases for V and 5 bases for J; bases not matched to a gene: 10. The CDR3 has 15 amino acids. The germline V gene encodes CDR1 SQVTM and CDR2 ANQGSEA. As DNA, the CDR3 is TGCAGCGTTGACACTTACAGGACAGGGGAGTATGGCTACACCTTC. It codes for CSVDTYRTGEYGYTF.

The gene calls are TRBV7-9 and TRBJ2-1; 7 positions agree with TRBD2. This CDR3 is built from 15 residues. J gave up 0 bases and V 5 bases, and 4 bases lay outside the gene matches. Germline-derived CDR1 and CDR2 are SEHNR and FQNEAQ (reference sequence). The CDR3: CASSGLAVSYNEQFF. CDR3 DNA sequence: TGTGCCAGCAGCGGTCTAGCGGTCTCCTACAATGAGCAGTTCTTC.

The chain recombines TRBV29-1 with TRBJ1-4; D uncertain. V lost 4 bases, J lost 6 bases, and 12 bases lay in between. The CDR3 covers 13 residues. Germline assignment: CDR1 SQVTM and CDR2 ANQGSEA. CDR3 in amino acids: CSVVSGLDEKLFF. The DNA for the CDR3 is TGCAGCGTTGTTAGCGGTCTAGATGAAAAACTGTTTTTT. Using reference TRBV29-1 and TRBJ1-4 for the parts outside the CDR3, the full variable domain is SAVISQKPSRDICQRGTSLTIQCQVDSQVTMMFWYRQQPGQSLTLIATANQGSEATYESGFVIDKFPISRPNLTFSTLTVSNMSPEDSSIYLCSVVSGLDEKLFFGSGTQLSVL.

The genes are TRBV10-3 and TRBJ2-2; 10 nucleotides line up with TRBD2. The CDR3 spans 17 residues. V shed 3 bases, J shed 0 bases, and the junction held 4 bases outside the gene matches. Germline loops: CDR1 ENHRY, CDR2 SYGVKD. In DNA, the CDR3 is TGTGCCATCAGTGACCGAGCGGGGGGGACGAACACCGGGGAGCTGTTTTTT. This sequence encodes CAISDRAGGTNTGELFF.

The chain is built from TRBV5-1 and TRBJ1-4; 7 bases match TRBD1. The CDR3 is 14 residues long. V gave up 4 bases and J gave up 5 bases; unmatched junction bases: 5. Germline V gene sequence: CDR1 SGHRS, CDR2 YFSETQ. The DNA for the CDR3 is TGCGCCAGCAGCGTACAGGGGAAAAATGAAAAACTGTTTTTT. This translates into CASSVQGKNEKLFF.

This clonotype was recorded a few times. V is TRBV20-1 and J is TRBJ1-2; 9 nucleotides align to TRBD1. The CDR3 is 14 residues long. V dropped 5 bases and J dropped 6; count of bases not matched to a gene: 10. Germline V gives CDR1 DFQATT, CDR2 SNEGSKA (reference sequence). Written as DNA, the CDR3 is TGCAGTGCTCCGTCGGGACAGGGCGGAGATGGCTACACCTTC. As protein: CSAPSGQGGDGYTF.

This clonotype was seen many times. The J gene is TRBJ1-3, the V gene TRBV12-3 or TRBV12-4; D gene unclear. Trimming left V 2 bases short and J 2 bases short, with 7 bases between. This CDR3 spans 14 amino acids. The CDR3 is CASSLSGAGNTIYF. CDR3 sequence (DNA): TGTGCCAGCAGTTTAAGTGGGGCTGGAAACACCATATATTTT.

The gene calls are TRBV7-2 and TRBJ2-1; 9 nucleotides match TRBD2. V lost 1 base and J lost 5; bases outside the gene matches: 3. Germline V gives CDR1 SGHTA, CDR2 FQGNSA. CDR3 length: 15 residues. The CDR3 here is CASSLGGTSHNEQFF. CDR3 sequence (DNA): TGTGCCAGCAGCTTAGGAGGGACTAGCCACAATGAGCAGTTCTTC.

This clonotype was found a few times. The chain carries TRBV9 and TRBJ2-1; TRBD2 agrees at 11 bases. CDR1 and CDR2 (germline): SGDLS, YYNGEE. The V gene end was trimmed by 5 bases and the J gene end by 11 bases; junction bases not matched to a gene: 18. The CDR3 runs to 17 residues. The CDR3 DNA is TGTGCCAGCAGACCCGGGACTAGCGGCGTTTTTACTGCTAAGCAGTTCTTC. Translation: CASRPGTSGVFTAKQFF.

The chain is built from TRBV7-9 and TRBJ2-1, with 8 nucleotides matching TRBD1. The CDR3 runs to 17 residues. J was trimmed by 5 bases and V by 5 bases; bases with no gene match: 14. Germline values: CDR1 SEHNR, CDR2 FQNEAQ (reference sequence). CDR3 coding DNA: TGTGCCAGCAGCACATCCAAACCGGACAGGGCTAACAATGAGCAGTTCTTC. This translates into CASSTSKPDRANNEQFF. Variable domain in full (rest from reference TRBV7-9 and TRBJ2-1): DTGVSQNPRHKITKRGQNVTFRCDPISEHNRLYWYRQTLGQGPEFLTYFQNEAQLEKSRLLSDRFSAERPKGSFSTLEIQRTEQGDSAMYLCASSTSKPDRANNEQFFGPGTRLTVL.

This clonotype came up a few times. The chain links TRBV30 to TRBJ2-7; D not certain. Per the germline V gene, CDR1 is GTSNPN and CDR2 is SVGIG (reference sequence). Trimming took off 0 bases at V and 5 bases at J, with 8 bases between the two ends. The CDR3 length is 12 residues. The CDR3 reads CAWSVVGHEQYF. Here the CDR3 DNA reads TGTGCCTGGAGTGTGGTGGGTCACGAGCAGTACTTC.

This clonotype was seen a few times. V gene TRBV18 combines with J gene TRBJ2-1; D is ambiguous. CDR3 size: 19 residues. The germline V gene has CDR1 KGHSH and CDR2 LQKENI. Between the trimmed V and J ends, which lost 4 bases and 1 base, there was a span of 23 bases. The CDR3 sequence is CASSLPRVSTAISYNEQFF. The CDR3 DNA sequence: TGTGCCAGCTCACTCCCCCGTGTAAGCACCGCTATTTCCTACAATGAGCAGTTCTTC.

This clonotype turned up a few times. The rearrangement joins TRBV5-1 to TRBJ1-1; unclear D gene. From germline, CDR1 is SGHRS and CDR2 YFSETQ. V lost 0 bases to trimming and J lost 1 base, with 7 bases between them. The CDR3 sequence is 14 residues long. The DNA for the CDR3 is TGCGCCAGCAGCTTGGCAGACCAGAACACTGAAGCTTTCTTT. This sequence encodes CASSLADQNTEAFF.

V is TRBV4-1 and J is TRBJ1-2, with D unclear. In germline, CDR1 is MGHRA, CDR2 YSYEKL. The germline V and J ends were trimmed by 1 base and 4 bases, with 10 bases remaining between them. This CDR3 region has 14 residues. The chain's CDR3 is CASSQGQVGYGYTF. The CDR3 coding sequence is TGCGCCAGCAGCCAAGGGCAGGTGGGCTATGGCTACACCTTC.

The genes are TRBV6-2 or TRBV6-3 and TRBJ2-2, with D perhaps TRBD2 (6 bases). CDR3 size: 16 residues. Germline V gene lookup returns CDR1 MNHEY and CDR2 SVGEGT. The ends were cut back, 2 bases at V and 1 base at J, with 11 bases in the middle. CDR3: CASSYRAGENTGELFF. The CDR3 nucleotides are TGTGCCAGCAGTTACAGAGCGGGCGAGAACACCGGGGAGCTGTTTTTT.

The gene calls are TRBV5-1 and TRBJ1-1; 9 bases fit TRBD1. The CDR3 has 17 residues. Trimming at V came to 0 bases and at J to 1 base, leaving 7 bases not matched to a gene. Germline V CDR1 and CDR2: SGHRS, YFSETQ. CDR3 coding DNA: TGCGCCAGCAGCTTGGCTGGGGGGACAGGGTGGAACACTGAAGCTTTCTTT. Its translation: CASSLAGGTGWNTEAFF.

The V gene is TRBV9, the J gene TRBJ2-2; 10 bases match TRBD2. V dropped 0 bases and J dropped 5; count of bases not matched to a gene: 13. The CDR3 sequence is 19 residues long. The germline CDR1 and CDR2 sequences are SGDLS and YYNGEE. The CDR3 DNA reads as TGTGCCAGCAGCGTAGCTACGGGGGCTAGCGGGAGTCTTACCGGGGAGCTGTTTTTT. It encodes CASSVATGASGSLTGELFF.

V is TRBV20-1 and J is TRBJ1-1; D is possibly TRBD1 (6 bases). CDR3 size: 16 residues. Trimming left V 3 bases short and J 0 bases short, with 17 bases between. Germline V lookup: CDR1 DFQATT, CDR2 SNEGSKA (reference sequence). The DNA of the CDR3 is TGCAGTGCTAGCGAGACAGGCCTGCTCATGAACACTGAAGCTTTCTTT. Translated, it gives CSASETGLLMNTEAFF.

This clonotype has only one observation. This sequence joins TRBV5-4 and TRBJ2-3; D is uncertain. CDR3 length: 17 amino acids. Germline loops: CDR1 SGHNT, CDR2 YYREEE (reference sequence). V shed 4 bases and J shed 1 base, with 19 bases lying between them. The CDR3 nucleotides are TGTGCCAGCAGCCCAATTGGACGGGCATGGGGCACAGATACGCAGTATTTT. Amino acids: CASSPIGRAWGTDTQYF. The full variable domain, in which reference TRBV5-4 and TRBJ2-3 provide the parts outside the CDR3, is ETGVTQSPTHLIKTRGQQVTLRCSSQSGHNTVSWYQQALGQGPQFIFQYYREEENGRGNFPPRFSGLQFPNYSSELNVNALELDDSALYLCASSPIGRAWGTDTQYFGPGTRLTVL.

The gene calls are TRBV4-2 and TRBJ1-5; D gene ambiguous. Trimming stripped 3 bases from V and 4 bases from J, with 13 bases between. The CDR3 consists of 15 residues. Germline V gene data show CDR1 as LGHNA and CDR2 as YNFKEQ. The CDR3 reads CASSQDQADNQPQHF. CDR3 sequence (DNA): TGTGCCAGCAGCCAGGACCAGGCGGATAATCAGCCCCAGCATTTT.

This clonotype was detected only a few times. V gene TRBV20-1 combines with J gene TRBJ2-7, with D maybe TRBD1 (5 bases). Trimming cost V 2 bases and J 5 bases, with 7 bases left between them. Germline assignment: CDR1 DFQATT and CDR2 SNEGSKA (reference sequence). The CDR3 loop spans 11 amino acids. CDR3 sequence (DNA): TGCAGTGCTAGATTCAGGGACGAGCAGTACTTC. Translation gives CSARFRDEQYF.

This clonotype has a handful of counts. J is TRBJ1-2 and V is TRBV7-8, with D tentatively TRBD1 (5 bases). Deletions cut 5 bases from V and 3 bases from J, with 10 bases between. The CDR3 loop spans 13 amino acids. The germline V gene encodes CDR1 SGHVS and CDR2 FQNEAQ. CDR3 loop: CASSPVTDYGYTF. The CDR3 coding sequence is TGTGCCAGCAGCCCCGTGACAGACTATGGCTACACCTTC.